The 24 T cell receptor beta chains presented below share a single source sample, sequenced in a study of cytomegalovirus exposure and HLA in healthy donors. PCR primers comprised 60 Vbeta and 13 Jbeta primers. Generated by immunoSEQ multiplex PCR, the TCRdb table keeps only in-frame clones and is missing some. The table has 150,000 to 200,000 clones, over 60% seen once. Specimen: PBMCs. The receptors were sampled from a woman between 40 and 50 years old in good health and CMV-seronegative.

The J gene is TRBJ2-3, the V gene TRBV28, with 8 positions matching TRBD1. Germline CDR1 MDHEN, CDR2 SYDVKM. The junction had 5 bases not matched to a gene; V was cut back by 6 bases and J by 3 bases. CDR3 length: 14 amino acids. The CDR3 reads CASRVDRGTDTQYF. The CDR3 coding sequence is TGTGCCAGCAGAGTAGACAGGGGAACAGATACGCAGTATTTT.

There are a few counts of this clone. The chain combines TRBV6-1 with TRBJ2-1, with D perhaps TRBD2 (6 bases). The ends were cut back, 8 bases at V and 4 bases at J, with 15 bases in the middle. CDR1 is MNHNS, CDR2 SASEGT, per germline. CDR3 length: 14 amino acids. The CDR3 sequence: CASQLAESYNEQFF. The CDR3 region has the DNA TGTGCCAGCCAACTAGCCGAATCATACAATGAGCAGTTCTTC.

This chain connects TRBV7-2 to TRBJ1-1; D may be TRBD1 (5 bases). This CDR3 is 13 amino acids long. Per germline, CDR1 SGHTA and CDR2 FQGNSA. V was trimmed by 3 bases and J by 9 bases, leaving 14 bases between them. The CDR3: CASSFPATDKAFF. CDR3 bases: TGTGCCAGCAGCTTCCCGGCGACAGACAAAGCTTTCTTT.

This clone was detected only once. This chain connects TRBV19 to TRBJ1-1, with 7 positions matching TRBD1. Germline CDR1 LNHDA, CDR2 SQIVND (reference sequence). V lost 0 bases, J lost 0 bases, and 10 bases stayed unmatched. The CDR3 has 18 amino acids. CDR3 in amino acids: CASSIDPGGFSMNTEAFF. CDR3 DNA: TGTGCCAGTAGTATAGATCCAGGGGGATTTTCAATGAACACTGAAGCTTTCTTT.

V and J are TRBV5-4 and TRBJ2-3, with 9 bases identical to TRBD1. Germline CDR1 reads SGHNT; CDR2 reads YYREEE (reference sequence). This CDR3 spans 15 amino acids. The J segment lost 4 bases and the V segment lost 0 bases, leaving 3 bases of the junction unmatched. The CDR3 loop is CASSLVDRGSDTQYF. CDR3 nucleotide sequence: TGTGCCAGCAGCTTGGTGGACAGGGGTTCAGATACGCAGTATTTT.

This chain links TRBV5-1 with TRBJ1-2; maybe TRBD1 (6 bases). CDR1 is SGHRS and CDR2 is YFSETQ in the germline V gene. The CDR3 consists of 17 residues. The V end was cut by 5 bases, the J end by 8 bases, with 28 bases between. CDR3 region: CASSPDSSLSTPLGYTF. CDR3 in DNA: TGCGCCAGCAGTCCGGACAGCTCACTCTCTACCCCCTTAGGCTACACCTTC.

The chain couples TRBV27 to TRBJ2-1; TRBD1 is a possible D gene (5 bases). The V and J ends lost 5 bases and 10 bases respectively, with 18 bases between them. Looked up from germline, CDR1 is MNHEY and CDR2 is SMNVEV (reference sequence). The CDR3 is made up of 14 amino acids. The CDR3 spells CASSPSPRAGEQFF. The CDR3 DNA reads TGTGCCAGCAGTCCCTCCCCCAGGGCAGGAGAGCAGTTCTTC.

This CDR3 is CATSRDNGGTNGYTF. CDR3 in DNA: TGTGCCACCAGCAGAGATAATGGAGGGACTAATGGCTACACCTTC. The rearrangement links TRBV15 to TRBJ1-2; tentative D call: TRBD1 (5 bases). The length of the CDR3 is 15 residues. CDR1 is LNHNV and CDR2 is YYDKDF in the germline V gene (reference sequence). The V end was cut by 0 bases, the J end by 6 bases, with 14 bases between.

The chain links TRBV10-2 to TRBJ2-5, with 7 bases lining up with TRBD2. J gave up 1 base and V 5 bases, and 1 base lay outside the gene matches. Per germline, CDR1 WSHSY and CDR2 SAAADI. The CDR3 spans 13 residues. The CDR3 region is CASSRTSQETQYF. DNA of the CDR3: TGCGCCAGCAGTAGGACTAGCCAAGAGACCCAGTACTTC.

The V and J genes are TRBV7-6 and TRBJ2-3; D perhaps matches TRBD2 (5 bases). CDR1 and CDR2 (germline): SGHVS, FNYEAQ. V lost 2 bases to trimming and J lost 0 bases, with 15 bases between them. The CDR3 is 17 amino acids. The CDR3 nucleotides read TGTGCCAGCAGCTTATCGGTCTCAACGGGAAGCACAGATACGCAGTATTTT. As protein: CASSLSVSTGSTDTQYF.

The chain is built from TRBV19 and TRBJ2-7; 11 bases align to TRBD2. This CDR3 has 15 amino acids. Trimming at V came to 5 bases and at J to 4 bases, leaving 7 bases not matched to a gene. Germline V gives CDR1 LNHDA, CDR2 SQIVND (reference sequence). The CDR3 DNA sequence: TGTGCCAGTAGTCCACTAGCGGGGGCCCTATACGAGCAGTACTTC. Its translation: CASSPLAGALYEQYF. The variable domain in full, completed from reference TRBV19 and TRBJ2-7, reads DGGITQSPKYLFRKEGQNVTLSCEQNLNHDAMYWYRQDPGQGLRLIYYSQIVNDFQKGDIAEGYSVSREKKESFPLTVTSAQKNPTAFYLCASSPLAGALYEQYFGPGTRLTVT.

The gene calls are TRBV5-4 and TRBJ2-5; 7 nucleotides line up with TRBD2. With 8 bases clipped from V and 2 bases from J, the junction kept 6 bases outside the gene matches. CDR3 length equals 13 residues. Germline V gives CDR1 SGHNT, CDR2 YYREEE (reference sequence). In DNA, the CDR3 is TGTGCCAGTAGGGAGGGGACGCAAGAGACCCAGTACTTC. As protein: CASREGTQETQYF.

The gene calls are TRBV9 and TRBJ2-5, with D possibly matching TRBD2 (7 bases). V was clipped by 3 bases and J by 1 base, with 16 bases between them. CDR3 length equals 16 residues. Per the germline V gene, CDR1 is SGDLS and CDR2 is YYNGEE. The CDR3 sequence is CASSAGGGRTQETQYF. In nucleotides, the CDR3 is TGTGCCAGCAGCGCGGGGGGCGGTCGGACCCAAGAGACCCAGTACTTC.

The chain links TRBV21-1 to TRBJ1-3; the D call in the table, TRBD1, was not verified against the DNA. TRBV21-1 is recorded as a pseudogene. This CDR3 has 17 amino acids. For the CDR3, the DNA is TGTGCCAGCAGCAAAGCGGAGGCAGGGGGTCCTGGAAACACCATATATTTT. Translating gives CASSKAEAGGPGNTIYF.

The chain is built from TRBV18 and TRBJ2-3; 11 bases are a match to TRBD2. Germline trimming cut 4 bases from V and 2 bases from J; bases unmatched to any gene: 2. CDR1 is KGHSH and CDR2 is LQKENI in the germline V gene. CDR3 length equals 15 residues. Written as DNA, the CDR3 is TGTGCCAGCTCACGGACTAGCGGGCCCACAGATACGCAGTATTTT. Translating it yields CASSRTSGPTDTQYF.

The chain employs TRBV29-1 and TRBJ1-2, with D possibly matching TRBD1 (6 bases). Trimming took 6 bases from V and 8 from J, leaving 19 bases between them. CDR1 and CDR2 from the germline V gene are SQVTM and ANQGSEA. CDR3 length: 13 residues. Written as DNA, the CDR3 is TGCAGCGTACGGTCTCAAGGGGGTGGGGGCTACACCTTC. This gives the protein CSVRSQGGGGYTF.

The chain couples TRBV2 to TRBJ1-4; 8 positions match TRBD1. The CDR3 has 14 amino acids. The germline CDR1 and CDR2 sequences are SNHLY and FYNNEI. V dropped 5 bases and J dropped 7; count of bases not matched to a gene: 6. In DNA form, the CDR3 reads TGTGCCAGCAGTTCAAGACAGGGGAGTGAAAAACTGTTTTTT. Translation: CASSSRQGSEKLFF. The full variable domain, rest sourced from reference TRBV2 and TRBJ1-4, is EPEVTQTPSHQVTQMGQEVILRCVPISNHLYFYWYRQILGQKVEFLVSFYNNEISEKSEIFDDQFSVERPDGSNFTLKIRSTKLEDSAMYFCASSSRQGSEKLFFGSGTQLSVL.

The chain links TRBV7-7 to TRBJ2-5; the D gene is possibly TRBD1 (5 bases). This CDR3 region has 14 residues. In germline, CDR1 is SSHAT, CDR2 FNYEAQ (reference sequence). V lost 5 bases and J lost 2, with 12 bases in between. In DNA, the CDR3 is TGTGCCAGCAGCCCCCAGGGCAGACAAGAGACCCAGTACTTC. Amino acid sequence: CASSPQGRQETQYF.

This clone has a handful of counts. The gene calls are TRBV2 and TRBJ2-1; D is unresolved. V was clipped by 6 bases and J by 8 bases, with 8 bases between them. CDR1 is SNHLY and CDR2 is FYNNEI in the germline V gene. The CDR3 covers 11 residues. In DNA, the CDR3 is TGTGCCAGCAGGCGTTTCGATGAGCAGTTCTTC. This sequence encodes CASRRFDEQFF.

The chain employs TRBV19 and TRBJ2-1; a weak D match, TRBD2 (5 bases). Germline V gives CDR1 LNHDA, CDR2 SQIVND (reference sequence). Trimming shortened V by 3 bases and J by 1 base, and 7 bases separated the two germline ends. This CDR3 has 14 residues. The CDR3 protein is CASSIPGSYNEQFF. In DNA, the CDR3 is TGTGCCAGTAGTATTCCGGGGTCCTACAATGAGCAGTTCTTC.

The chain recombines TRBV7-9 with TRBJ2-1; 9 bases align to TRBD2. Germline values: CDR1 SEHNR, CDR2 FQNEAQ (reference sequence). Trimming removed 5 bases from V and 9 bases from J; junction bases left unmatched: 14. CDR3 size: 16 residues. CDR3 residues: CASSARSGRGGAEQFF. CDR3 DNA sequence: TGTGCCAGCAGCGCCAGAAGTGGGCGGGGGGGCGCTGAGCAGTTCTTC.

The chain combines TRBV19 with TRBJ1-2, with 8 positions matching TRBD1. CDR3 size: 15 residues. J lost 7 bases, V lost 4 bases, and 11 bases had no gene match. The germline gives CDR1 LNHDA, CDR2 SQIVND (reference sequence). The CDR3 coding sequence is TGTGCCAGTAGTAGGCACAGGGGGGGGATTGCTGGCTACACCTTC. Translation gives CASSRHRGGIAGYTF.

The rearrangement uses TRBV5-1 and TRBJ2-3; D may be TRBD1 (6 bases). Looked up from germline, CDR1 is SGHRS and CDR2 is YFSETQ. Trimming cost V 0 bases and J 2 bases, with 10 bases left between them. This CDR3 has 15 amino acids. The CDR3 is CASSLVTGFTDTQYF. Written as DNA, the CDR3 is TGCGCCAGCAGCTTGGTAACAGGGTTCACAGATACGCAGTATTTT.

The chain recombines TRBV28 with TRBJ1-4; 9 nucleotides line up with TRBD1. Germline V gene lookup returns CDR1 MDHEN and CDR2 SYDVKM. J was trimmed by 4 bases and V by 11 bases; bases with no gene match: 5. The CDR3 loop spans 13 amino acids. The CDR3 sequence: CAGGTGNNEKLFF. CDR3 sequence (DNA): TGTGCCGGAGGGACAGGGAATAATGAAAAACTGTTTTTT.